Reported below is one T cell receptor (beta chain). Its target is not known. Sequencing was performed with immunoSEQ multiplex PCR; in TCRdb, only in-frame clones are kept and a portion is missing. This sample yields around 2,000,000 clones, of which roughly 91% are seen a single time; 1.5% to 2% belongs to the top ten. The sample originates from a study of shared clonotypes between healthy human individuals. Findings and caveats of the study: In a few donors, about 5% of naive CD4 clonotypes appeared in common. Genetic and exposure-history diversity was limited by the few donors.

It was CD45RO-negative cells, positively selected for CCR7, that made up naive CD8 cells, with terminally differentiated effector memory CD45RA+ cells excluded. The ends were cut back, 1 base at V and 4 bases at J, with 10 bases in the middle. CDR1 is LNHNV and CDR2 is YYDKDF in the germline V gene (reference sequence). The CDR3 covers 14 residues. V usage is TRBV15 and J usage is TRBJ2-5; perhaps TRBD1 as D (5 bases). Sequenced: naive CD8+ T cells from PBMCs. The TCR comes from a man younger than 35 in good health. Some clones in this sample may be carry-over from other donors' samples. CDR3 nucleotides: TGTGCCACCAGCAGAGTTCAGGGTGGAGAGACCCAGTACTTC. Its translation is CATSRVQGGETQYF.